This TCR beta chain comes out of a study of spatial heterogeneity in lung cancer. Study background: The study observed each unique TCR and UMI combination more than ten times on average in raw reads. Study outcomes and limitations: In tumors, expanded intratumoral alpha and beta TCR counts tracked mutation counts. Coverage of tumor T cells, by estimate, reached around 6.3% for alpha chains and more than 11% for beta chains.

Judged by abundance, this clonotype is medium-sized (0.01 to 0.1%). Antigen unknown. The CDR3 extends over 15 amino acids. Trimming at V came to 3 bases and at J to 9 bases, leaving 10 bases not matched to a gene. Germline loops: CDR1 KGHSH, CDR2 LQKENI. The library protocol tagged each TCR cDNA with a unique molecular identifier. TCRdb independently ran MiXCR on the 5' RACE reads; one entry per CDR3 protein. This sample yields about 1,500 distinct CDR3 sequences, of which 5.5% to 8% are seen a single time; 10% belongs to the top ten. Time point defined: sample taken at primary tumor resection. The donors, 70 to 80 patients with untreated early-stage non-small cell lung cancer, provided the samples.

The V call is TRBV18, the J call TRBJ2-1; 8 bases align to TRBD1. The sequence derives from a female donor with early-stage non-small cell lung cancer. The source was lung tumor tissue, collected at surgery. CDR3: CASSPLDREAGEQFF. The CDR3 DNA follows: TGTGCCAGCTCACCCTTGGACAGGGAAGCGGGTGAGCAGTTCTTC.